This record concerns one T cell receptor beta chain sequence. This entry is derived from a study of blood T cell repertoires in COVID-19. For the study at large: Specimens from acute and convalescent COVID-19 originated in the United States, Italy and Spain.

Participants were placed into cohorts based on the clinical history they reported. Symptom resolution, clearance, or two negative PCRs marked donors in Cohort 3 as recovered. The CDR3 length is 19 residues. The germline V and J ends were trimmed by 8 bases and 10 bases, with 35 bases remaining between them. In germline, CDR1 is LNHDA, CDR2 SQIVND (reference sequence). Original processing methods: Reference gene primer amplification gave estimated nucleated cell counts. TCRdb keeps only in-frame clones here, not all; method: immunoSEQ multiplex PCR. V and J calls and clone size are as listed in that table; D and trimming were resolved from the DNA. The data contain some 270,000 clones, approximately 83% of them seen just once; the ten biggest clones take up roughly 4%.

The chain combines TRBV19 with TRBJ1-4; the D gene is possibly TRBD1 (6 bases). The sequenced sample was PBMCs or T cells enriched from blood (not recorded which). This TCR was recovered from a woman between 25 and 40 years old who had recovered from COVID-19. This CDR3 reads CASRLLGTTDQGTVAKLFF. The CDR3, as DNA: TGTGCCAGTCGACTTTTAGGGACAACCGACCAGGGGACCGTAGCAAAACTGTTTTTT.